This passage covers 17 T cell receptor beta chains from one sample sequenced in a study of chemoradiotherapy in HPV16-positive cancers. Repertoires were generated with immunoSEQ multiplex PCR, while TCRdb's copy carries only in-frame clones and drops some. This table has more than 7,000 clones, roughly 70% appearing once. The sample was taken from a patient who underwent chemoradiotherapy. These receptors all come from a human donor with HPV-associated anogenital cancer.

The chain links TRBV6-4 to TRBJ2-1, with 11 bases identical to TRBD2. This CDR3 has 14 amino acids. Germline CDR1 reads MRHNA; CDR2 reads SNTAGT. Losses at the gene ends were 4 bases for V and 6 bases for J; bases not matched to a gene: 2. CDR3 in amino acids: CASSGSGGANEQFF. The CDR3 coding sequence is TGTGCCAGCAGTGGTAGCGGGGGGGCCAATGAGCAGTTCTTC.

The V call is TRBV19, the J call TRBJ2-3; D gene ambiguous. CDR1 and CDR2 (germline): LNHDA, SQIVND (reference sequence). Trimming took off 3 bases at V and 3 bases at J, with 7 bases between the two ends. The CDR3 consists of 13 residues. The CDR3 DNA reads as TGTGCCAGTAGTATCTCTCTTACAGATACGCAGTATTTT. Its protein is CASSISLTDTQYF.

This rearrangement joins TRBV18 to TRBJ2-2; D ambiguous. Trimming took off 1 base at V and 2 bases at J, with 5 bases between the two ends. The CDR3 length is 14 residues. CDR1 and CDR2 from the germline V gene are KGHSH and LQKENI. CDR3 in DNA: TGTGCCAGCTCACCACGTCTAAACACCGGGGAGCTGTTTTTT. This sequence encodes CASSPRLNTGELFF.

In this sample, this clone turned up once. V is TRBV6-1 and J is TRBJ2-6, with TRBD1 as a possible D gene (6 bases). This CDR3 region has 17 residues. The germline gives CDR1 MNHNS, CDR2 SASEGT. The V end lost 4 bases, the J end lost 0 bases, and 13 bases lay between the germline ends. CDR3 loop: CASSGLQGGSGANVLTF. The CDR3 DNA reads TGTGCCAGCAGTGGTTTGCAAGGGGGCTCTGGGGCCAACGTCCTGACTTTC.

This clone was detected a few times. This rearrangement joins TRBV7-9 to TRBJ2-3, with TRBD1 as a possible D gene (5 bases). The CDR3 length is 13 residues. With 5 bases removed from V and 5 bases from J, the gap between germline ends came to 11 bases. Germline V gene data show CDR1 as SEHNR and CDR2 as FQNEAQ (reference sequence). CDR3 region: CASSLTTGDTQYF. The DNA of the CDR3 is TGTGCCAGCAGCCTAACCACAGGAGATACGCAGTATTTT.

V is TRBV6-6 and J is TRBJ2-1, with D maybe TRBD1 (6 bases). Trimming took off 5 bases at V and 7 bases at J, with 12 bases between the two ends. The CDR3 loop spans 13 amino acids. Germline lookup yields CDR1 MNHNY and CDR2 SVGAGI (reference sequence). CDR3 sequence (DNA): TGTGCCAGCAGTAAGGGACAATTTAATGAGCAGTTCTTC. Translated, it gives CASSKGQFNEQFF.

The DNA of the CDR3 is TGTGCCAACGGGGCGGGGGAACAGCCCCAGCATTTT. It yields the protein CANGAGEQPQHF. The J gene is TRBJ1-5, the V gene TRBV28, with D tentatively TRBD1 (5 bases). CDR3 length: 12 residues. Trimming removed 10 bases from V and 7 bases from J, with 14 bases in between. CDR1 and CDR2 from the germline V gene are MDHEN and SYDVKM.

This chain uses TRBV14 with TRBJ1-3; the D is unclear. The V end lost 1 base, the J end lost 0 bases, and 7 bases lay between the germline ends. From germline, CDR1 is SGHDN and CDR2 FVKESK. The CDR3 sequence is 15 residues long. This CDR3 is CASSQARLSGNTIYF. DNA for the CDR3: TGTGCCAGCAGCCAAGCGCGCCTCTCTGGAAACACCATATATTTT.

This clone ranks as large. The J gene is TRBJ1-1, the V gene TRBV4-2, with TRBD1 identical over 8 bases. CDR1 is LGHNA, CDR2 YNFKEQ, per germline. V dropped 4 bases and J dropped 6; count of bases not matched to a gene: 7. The CDR3 extends over 14 amino acids. The CDR3 DNA is TGTGCCAGCAGCCGCGTCGACAGGGGCGCTGAAGCTTTCTTT. Translated, it gives CASSRVDRGAEAFF.

This clone was counted a single time. The gene calls are TRBV28 and TRBJ1-2; 8 bases are a match to TRBD1. Germline CDR1 reads MDHEN; CDR2 reads SYDVKM. The CDR3 contains 16 residues. After removal of 5 bases from V and 3 bases from J, the junction contained 11 bases not matched to a gene. In DNA, the CDR3 is TGTGCCAGCAGTCCCCTTACTAGGACAGGGCACTATGGCTACACCTTC. Its translation is CASSPLTRTGHYGYTF.

This clone has just a few counts. The chain couples TRBV9 to TRBJ2-5; 11 bases fit TRBD1. This CDR3 is 15 amino acids long. CDR1 is SGDLS, CDR2 YYNGEE, per germline. J lost 7 bases, V lost 2 bases, and 7 bases had no gene match. The CDR3 nucleotides read TGTGCCAGCAGCGTTGGACAGGGGGCTCGAGGGACCCAGTACTTC. It encodes CASSVGQGARGTQYF.

This clone came up a few times. The chain uses TRBV18 and TRBJ2-2; 8 bases line up with TRBD1. The CDR3 length is 14 residues. V shed 3 bases and J 6 bases; nucleotides not matched to a gene: 3. The germline V gene has CDR1 KGHSH and CDR2 LQKENI. This CDR3 reads CASSPGQGPGELFF. The CDR3, as DNA: TGTGCCAGCTCACCCGGACAGGGCCCCGGGGAGCTGTTTTTT.

In this sample, this clone turned up a few times. The V gene is TRBV28, the J gene TRBJ2-7, with D perhaps assigned TRBD1 or TRBD2 (5 bases each). V was pared by 5 bases and J by 3 bases, with 17 bases between. CDR3 size: 15 residues. Germline assignment: CDR1 MDHEN and CDR2 SYDVKM. The chain's CDR3 is CASSPPTGTVYEQYF. For the CDR3, the DNA is TGTGCCAGCAGTCCCCCCACCGGGACCGTCTACGAGCAGTACTTC.

J is TRBJ2-1 and V is TRBV5-4; D is tentatively TRBD1 or TRBD2 (5 bases each). The germline V gene encodes CDR1 SGHNT and CDR2 YYREEE (reference sequence). The CDR3 has 14 amino acids. The V end lost 2 bases, the J end lost 7 bases, and 13 bases lay between the germline ends. The DNA of the CDR3 is TGTGCCAGCAGCTTCCCGGGACCCTTAAATGAGCAGTTCTTC. This sequence encodes CASSFPGPLNEQFF.

This chain joins TRBV7-9 and TRBJ1-2; no clear D gene. The CDR3 spans 13 residues. Germline CDR1 is SEHNR and CDR2 is FQNEAQ (reference sequence). V was trimmed by 1 base and J by 3 bases, leaving 6 bases between them. CDR3 sequence: CASSLEADYGYTF. CDR3 nucleotide sequence: TGTGCCAGCAGCTTAGAGGCTGACTATGGCTACACCTTC. The whole variable domain, remainder taken from reference TRBV7-9 and TRBJ1-2, is DTGVSQNPRHKITKRGQNVTFRCDPISEHNRLYWYRQTLGQGPEFLTYFQNEAQLEKSRLLSDRFSAERPKGSFSTLEIQRTEQGDSAMYLCASSLEADYGYTFGSGTRLTVV.

This clone was found a few times. V usage is TRBV6-6 and J usage is TRBJ1-6; 9 bases line up with TRBD1. CDR1 and CDR2 (germline): MNHNY, SVGAGI (reference sequence). J gave up 8 bases and V 7 bases, and 6 bases lay outside the gene matches. The CDR3 has 14 amino acids. In DNA form, the CDR3 reads TGTGCCAGCACCTACAGGGGGCGGGATTCACCCCTCCACTTT. This codes for CASTYRGRDSPLHF.

This clone occurred a few times. The chain uses TRBV9 and TRBJ2-1; either TRBD1 or TRBD2 may fit D (5 bases each). Trimming cost V 3 bases and J 8 bases, with 9 bases left between them. The germline CDR1 and CDR2 sequences are SGDLS and YYNGEE. This CDR3 contains 12 residues. CDR3 bases: TGTGCCAGCAGCGGCAGGGAGTATGAGCAGTTCTTC. Its translation is CASSGREYEQFF.